This section outlines one TCR beta chain sequence together with its context. Its cognate antigen has yet to be identified. No qualities accompany the bases; no much larger clone lies one base away. The data derive from a study of cytomegalovirus exposure and HLA in healthy donors (dated by TCRdb to between 2016 and 2019). For context, the study as a whole: In an earlier analysis of under 750 of the donors, 276 Gb of sequence data and 117 million unique TCR beta sequences from roughly 180 million T cells were reported. Donor age, sex, ethnicity and CMV serostatus were compiled together with the repertoire data. Of the roughly 400 genotyped donors, 65% to 90% fell in the genetic ancestry cluster associated with self-reported Caucasian donors. On average, around 230,000 unique TCR beta nucleotide sequences were sequenced per donor among 398 genotyped donors of the cohort, with roughly 20% of those sequences being non-productive. A later analysis re-analyzed previously published TCR beta repertoires from several hundred donors and added high-resolution HLA genotyping to study TCR occurrence patterns. Rather than drawing on any new phenotypic data, the later analysis identified candidate immune exposures from TCR beta sequences and the way those sequences occurred across donors. The study aimed to test whether cataloging public T cell receptors could reveal signatures of past pathogen exposure. In addition to the first cohort of 650 to 800 subjects, a separate validation cohort of 100 to 150 different subjects was used. About five DR-DQ haplotypes were handled as single units for association and clustering, since linkage in the cohort was strong. Around 320 gigabases of sequencing data and approximately 84 million unique TCR sequences were included in an early release covering about 600 HLA-typed donors. To predict cytomegalovirus infection status, the study combined high-throughput TCR immunosequencing, statistical association of individual TCRs with disease status, and machine learning. Class I and class II HLA loci were covered by the typing at four-digit resolution. All discovery cohort repertoires had been generated on a single sequencing platform. Using immunosequencing, the study profiled T cell repertoires from approximately 700 subjects and related those repertoires to cytomegalovirus serostatus. A later genetic analysis used genome-wide SNP genotypes for about 55% of the 666 donors, treating that subset as a discovery cohort. An earlier analysis of approximately 500 of the donors applied high-throughput TCR beta sequencing to assess whether each TCR beta V gene segment acted as functional or pseudogenic. The number of donors typed differed by locus, with about 629-630 for A, B, C, DRB1 and DQB1, over 500 for DQA1, over 600 for DPA1, and some 470 for DPB1.

Paper-wide results and their limitations: According to a later genetic analysis, donors in an Asian-associated ancestry cluster had fewer N-insertions in productive TCRs than the approximately 700-donor mean. V-gene and J-gene trimming of TCR beta chains was associated with a missense DCLRE1C variant in a later genetic analysis, and the association was replicated in an independent cohort. The presence/absence analyses assumed that sequencing depth was roughly uniform across donors, and that assumption may not be true. According to a later analysis, parvovirus B19, influenza, CMV and Epstein-Barr virus appeared linked to several top co-occurrence clusters. Assigning TCR associations to individual alleles was difficult when HLA alleles, especially DR and DQ, strongly co-occurred. Linkage disequilibrium might explain the correlated functional status among segregating V segments, but an unknown experimental factor could not be ruled out. Specific HLA alleles were associated with 16,951 TCR beta sequences at a false discovery rate of 0.05 in a later analysis. In vitro tests confirmed that a few of the cytomegalovirus-associated TCR beta chains recognize cytomegalovirus antigens. In both the original and validation cohorts, the classifier was reported to diagnose cytomegalovirus status with high specificity and sensitivity. The earlier analysis of approximately 540 of the donors excluded 15 to 20 rarely observed V segments, including chromosome 9 orphons, because counts were too low. In the study, roughly 160 TCR beta chains were listed as associated with cytomegalovirus. A further reported finding was that TCR beta sequences accurately predicted the HLA-A and HLA-B alleles for most subjects in the first cohort. In a later analysis, the rate of TCR association differed among HLA loci, with DRB1 alleles having the most associated TCRs and HLA-C alleles having the fewest. Most TCR sequences were observed very rarely across donors, whereas some public TCRs were present in many individuals. The authors suggested that the approach could potentially be extended to other disease states and immunological phenotypes. In an earlier analysis of roughly 560 of the donors, most TCR beta V segments were observed in productive rearrangements about 90% or about 30% of the time, broadly matching IMGT annotations. The 87-base-pair reads could not distinguish some IMGT-functional V segments, including TRBV6-2 and TRBV6-3, so those segments were excluded. A later analysis found that most CMV-associated TCR beta chains appeared HLA-restricted, with HLA associations seemingly driven largely by CMV exposure. For the cohort, immune exposure information was limited to CMV serostatus. A cluster of highly shared sequence variants was judged likely to be a technical artifact of the sequencing pipeline. Compared with equally common non-associated chains, HLA-associated TCR beta chains in a later analysis were more clonally expanded and had lower generation probabilities. Because HLA typing was unavailable for some donors at each locus, only the typed subset was used in association tests. This cohort had only TCR beta chains sequenced, and the lack of alpha or paired-chain data limited which features could be detected.

In total, approximately 700 healthy bone marrow donors made up the cohort. All cohort members were sampled while nominally healthy, although unrecorded immune exposures were likely present. The donor was CMV seronegative and was included in the group of 352 seronegative cohort members. Every donor gave a peripheral blood sample, and the peripheral blood mononuclear cells from that sample were used for TCR beta sequencing. The Qiagen DNeasy Blood Extraction Kit was used to extract genomic DNA from the blood cell samples. CDR1 and CDR2, looked up from the germline V gene, are SGHTS and YDEGEE. The CDR3 numbers 16 residues from cysteine through phenylalanine. The read is trimmed to its CDR3 DNA, 48 bases read in frame from base 1. V loses 4 bases, J loses 1 base, and the germline ends lie 12 bases apart. Receptors were amplified or captured by the immunoSEQ multiplex PCR assay. The multiplex PCR relied on a mix of 60 forward primers for TCR Vbeta segments and 13 reverse primers for TCR Jbeta segments. Amplification of the CDR3 region of rearranged TCR beta genes was performed with a multiplex PCR assay on genomic DNA. Amplified TCR beta libraries were sequenced as 87-base-pair reads on the Illumina HiSeq System. The original pipeline was this. In a later analysis, tens of millions of unique TCR beta chains were counted across the approximately 640 repertoires, and roughly 11 million of these chains were shared by at least two donors. Raw reads were error-corrected and collapsed into unique sequences with a nearest-neighbor algorithm that merged closely related sequences to remove PCR and sequencing errors. CDR3 sequences were aligned to IMGT reference sequences to assign V, D and J gene segments. For a sequence to be retained, a match of at least six nucleotides to both a V gene segment and a J gene segment was required. Rearrangements were classified as productive when the CDR3 lacked stop codons and remained in frame with V and J, and all other rearrangements were classified as non-productive. Following IMGT convention, CDR3 was defined as the stretch from the second conserved V-encoded cysteine to the conserved J-encoded phenylalanine. Sequences without an unambiguous match to a single V gene segment were excluded from the earlier analysis of about 640 of the donors. An earlier analysis of a few hundred of the donors called V segments functional above 56.7% productive rearrangements and segregating when the between-donor standard deviation exceeded 5%. A statistical classification framework was built for diagnosing cytomegalovirus status from the catalog of TCR beta chain sequences. V and J gene assignment, in a later analysis, came from comparing TCR nucleotide sequences with IMGT/GENE-DB human TR gene sequences. The TCRdist pipeline was used in a later analysis to assign CDR3 sequences and most-parsimonious VDJ recombination scenarios. In a later analysis, each TCR beta chain was defined by its CDR3 amino acid sequence together with its V-gene family, and reads lacking a unique V-gene family were excluded. To address suspected cross-contamination and a sequencing artifact, a later analysis removed approximately 600 highly shared, low-generation-probability nucleotide sequences. A later analysis calculated a clonal expansion index for each public chain from normalized within-repertoire ranks of inferred template counts. In a later analysis, generation probabilities were computed with a VDJ recombination model fitted to out-of-frame rearrangements, and the resulting probabilities were checked against IGoR. Hypergeometric tests were used in a later analysis to score TCR-TCR, TCR-HLA and TCR-CMV co-occurrence, with a repertoire-size bias correction applied to the TCR pairs. False discovery rates were estimated in a later analysis by permuting HLA or CMV assignments 20 times. In a later analysis, co-occurring TCRs were grouped using DBSCAN, with TCRdist sequence similarity added in when clustering inside HLA-allele-positive subsets. Co-occurrence clustering excluded repertoires with fewer than 30,000 or more than 120,000 public chains, plus five with anomalous nucleotide sharing. The clones in this table, taken by TCRdb from immuneACCESS, are in-frame only. Not every clone is retained; where verified, under half of the shortfall comes from an unresolved V gene, and the cause of the rest is unknown. V and J calls and clone size are given by that table; D and trimming were obtained from the DNA. The sample table records roughly 190,000 clones; approximately 84% of these occur just once. The ten largest make up 3.8% of the sample.

The receptor was derived from a man aged 45-65 years in good health and CMV-seronegative. Recombination connected TRBV5-8 to TRBJ2-6; the D gene is perhaps TRBD1, from 5 matching bases. The sample comprised PBMCs. The nucleotide sequence is TGTGCCAGCAGCGATAGACAGAGATCTGGGGCCAACGTCCTGACTTTC. The resulting protein is CASSDRQRSGANVLTF.